Following are 20 T cell receptor beta chains from one sample sequenced in a study of blood T cell repertoires in COVID-19. Profiling relied on immunoSEQ multiplex PCR, and the TCRdb table lists in-frame clones only, not all of them. The repertoire has 75,000 to 100,000 clones, around 75% of them found once; the top ten carry 24%. The sequenced sample was peripheral blood. Receptors were obtained from a man aged 70 or older with acute or convalescent COVID-19.

The chain has TRBV4-2 and TRBJ1-2; D uncertain. The germline gives CDR1 LGHNA, CDR2 YNFKEQ. The CDR3 is 13 residues long. V lost 0 bases, J lost 6 bases, and 8 bases lay in between. CDR3 residues: CASSQEARDGYTF. CDR3 bases: TGTGCCAGCAGCCAAGAGGCGAGGGATGGCTACACCTTC.

This chain joins TRBV9 and TRBJ2-5; TRBD1 agrees at 10 bases. CDR3 length: 17 amino acids. J gave up 4 bases and V 0 bases, and 9 bases lay outside the gene matches. CDR1 and CDR2 from the germline V gene are SGDLS and YYNGEE. CDR3 sequence: CASSVDGQGGLGETQYF. The CDR3 nucleotides read TGTGCCAGCAGCGTAGACGGACAGGGGGGTCTAGGAGAGACCCAGTACTTC.

The rearrangement joins TRBV3-1 (or the pseudogene TRBV3-2) to TRBJ2-7; 10 nucleotides line up with TRBD2. The CDR3 has 15 amino acids. V shed 0 bases, J shed 6 bases, and the junction held 5 bases outside the gene matches. Germline CDR1 is LGHDT and CDR2 is YNNKEL (reference sequence). The CDR3 nucleotides read TGTGCCAGCAGCCAAGATTTGGCTAGCGGGAGCGAGCAGTACTTC. Translating it yields CASSQDLASGSEQYF.

This chain links TRBV9 with TRBJ2-1, with 7 bases identical to TRBD2. The V and J ends lost 4 bases and 4 bases, in that order; junction bases with no gene match: 8. The CDR3 has 15 amino acids. Germline CDR1 is SGDLS and CDR2 is YYNGEE. The CDR3 is CASSRTGGPYNEQFF. In DNA form, the CDR3 reads TGTGCCAGCAGCCGCACGGGAGGCCCTTACAATGAGCAGTTCTTC.

The rearrangement links TRBV9 to TRBJ2-7, with 11 nucleotides matching TRBD1. With 2 bases clipped from V and 2 bases from J, the junction kept 6 bases outside the gene matches. From germline, CDR1 is SGDLS and CDR2 YYNGEE. CDR3 length: 16 amino acids. Here the CDR3 reads CASSVGPGQGAYEQYF. CDR3 DNA sequence: TGTGCCAGCAGCGTGGGGCCGGGACAGGGGGCCTACGAGCAGTACTTC.

J is TRBJ1-6 and V is TRBV6-5; D may be TRBD1 (5 bases). CDR1 and CDR2 from the germline V gene are MNHEY and SVGAGI. CDR3 length: 15 residues. V was clipped by 6 bases and J by 3 bases, with 12 bases between them. CDR3 protein: CASRAREDYNSPLHF. The CDR3 nucleotides are TGTGCCAGCAGAGCCAGGGAGGACTATAATTCACCCCTCCACTTT.

This sequence joins TRBV19 and TRBJ2-1; TRBD1 agrees at 8 bases. Per germline, CDR1 LNHDA and CDR2 SQIVND (reference sequence). V gave up 5 bases and J gave up 5 bases; unmatched junction bases: 8. The CDR3 covers 15 residues. Written as DNA, the CDR3 is TGTGCCAGTAGTCTCCGGGACAGGCCCAACAATGAGCAGTTCTTC. Protein product: CASSLRDRPNNEQFF.

The J gene is TRBJ2-3, the V gene TRBV9; TRBD2 aligns across 7 bases. V was clipped by 4 bases and J by 6 bases; unmatched bases: 17. The CDR3 runs 17 residues. CDR1 SGDLS and CDR2 YYNGEE come from the germline V gene. Written as DNA, the CDR3 is TGTGCCAGCAGCCTAGCTAGGGGAATAGCGGGCGGGGATACGCAGTATTTT. It codes for CASSLARGIAGGDTQYF.

The rearrangement links TRBV9 to TRBJ1-6; 9 nucleotides match TRBD1. The CDR3 has 15 residues. Trimming cost V 1 base and J 8 bases; bases outside gene matches: 4. Germline assignment: CDR1 SGDLS and CDR2 YYNGEE. Here the CDR3 reads CASSVTGTGYSPLHF. The CDR3, as DNA: TGTGCCAGCAGCGTAACCGGGACAGGGTATTCACCCCTCCACTTT. Full variable domain (remainder filled in from reference TRBV9 and TRBJ1-6): DSGVTQTPKHLITATGQRVTLRCSPRSGDLSVYWYQQSLDQGLQFLIQYYNGEERAKGNILERFSAQQFPDLHSELNLSSLELGDSALYFCASSVTGTGYSPLHFGNGTRLTVT.

The chain is built from TRBV5-4 and TRBJ1-2, with 7 bases lining up with TRBD1. The CDR3 totals 14 residues. J gave up 3 bases and V 4 bases, and 6 bases lay outside the gene matches. Germline loops: CDR1 SGHNT, CDR2 YYREEE (reference sequence). The CDR3 sequence: CASSVGTVDYGYTF. DNA of the CDR3: TGTGCCAGCAGCGTCGGGACAGTGGACTATGGCTACACCTTC.

The rearrangement uses TRBV2 and TRBJ2-3; 11 bases are a match to TRBD2. This CDR3 has 15 amino acids. CDR1 and CDR2 from the germline V gene are SNHLY and FYNNEI. Unmatched junction bases numbered 8, after V lost 6 bases and J lost 6 bases. The CDR3 sequence: CASRRLAGGPDTQYF. The CDR3 region has the DNA TGTGCCAGCAGACGTTTAGCGGGAGGGCCGGATACGCAGTATTTT.

The V and J genes are TRBV6-5 and TRBJ1-4; 9 bases line up with TRBD1. The germline gives CDR1 MNHEY, CDR2 SVGAGI. The CDR3 is 14 residues long. Germline trimming cut 4 bases from V and 16 bases from J; bases unmatched to any gene: 13. The CDR3 region is CASSSYPGQGRPFF. In DNA, the CDR3 is TGTGCCAGCAGTTCCTACCCGGGACAGGGTAGGCCGTTTTTT.

The rearrangement uses TRBV2 and TRBJ2-7; 12 positions match TRBD2. Germline CDR1 reads SNHLY; CDR2 reads FYNNEI. The CDR3 sequence is 15 residues long. With 6 bases clipped from V and 3 bases from J, the junction kept 6 bases outside the gene matches. The CDR3 here is CASRARTSGNYEQYF. CDR3 nucleotides: TGTGCCAGCAGAGCCAGGACTAGCGGGAACTACGAGCAGTACTTC. Looking up the rest from reference TRBV2 and TRBJ2-7 gives the full variable domain: EPEVTQTPSHQVTQMGQEVILRCVPISNHLYFYWYRQILGQKVEFLVSFYNNEISEKSEIFDDQFSVERPDGSNFTLKIRSTKLEDSAMYFCASRARTSGNYEQYFGPGTRLTVT.

This clone occurred a few times. The gene calls are TRBV5-1 and TRBJ2-2; D is ambiguous. V dropped 5 bases and J dropped 0 bases, with 11 bases sitting between them. Germline CDR1 and CDR2: SGHRS and YFSETQ. There are 15 residues in the CDR3. CDR3 protein: CASSERVANTGELFF. The CDR3 coding sequence is TGCGCCAGCAGTGAGCGCGTCGCGAACACCGGGGAGCTGTTTTTT.

The sample holds a few counts of this clone. The V call is TRBV5-1, the J call TRBJ2-1; no reliable D call. The CDR3 sequence is 12 residues long. V was shortened by 1 base and J by 5 bases, with 4 bases between the two germline ends. Germline V lookup: CDR1 SGHRS, CDR2 YFSETQ. CDR3 sequence reads: CASSLFNNEQFF. The CDR3 DNA sequence: TGCGCCAGCAGCTTGTTCAACAATGAGCAGTTCTTC.

This clone has only a few counts. The chain uses TRBV9 and TRBJ2-7; TRBD2 matches at 14 bases. Trimming at V came to 3 bases and at J to 6 bases, leaving 5 bases not matched to a gene. Germline V gene data show CDR1 as SGDLS and CDR2 as YYNGEE. The CDR3 runs to 15 residues. The CDR3 nucleotides read TGTGCCAGCAGCGGCCTGGGACTAGCGGGAGTCGAGCAGTACTTC. Encoded protein: CASSGLGLAGVEQYF. Full variable domain (missing parts from reference TRBV9 and TRBJ2-7): DSGVTQTPKHLITATGQRVTLRCSPRSGDLSVYWYQQSLDQGLQFLIQYYNGEERAKGNILERFSAQQFPDLHSELNLSSLELGDSALYFCASSGLGLAGVEQYFGPGTRLTVT.

This clone was detected once. This chain joins TRBV7-2 and TRBJ2-7, with 11 bases matching TRBD2. Trimming removed 6 bases from V and 2 bases from J; junction bases left unmatched: 12. Germline V gene data show CDR1 as SGHTA and CDR2 as FQGNSA. The CDR3 runs 17 residues. The CDR3 DNA is TGTGCCAGCAGTCTTACCACCCAACTAGCGGGAGCCTACGAGCAGTACTTC. Amino acid sequence: CASSLTTQLAGAYEQYF.

The rearrangement joins TRBV5-5 to TRBJ2-7; 7 nucleotides match TRBD2. The junction had 10 bases not matched to a gene; V was cut back by 4 bases and J by 3 bases. Germline CDR1 SGHKS, CDR2 YYEKEE (reference sequence). This CDR3 contains 15 residues. CDR3 nucleotides: TGTGCCAGCAGCCGGGAGGTGGCTAGCGGCTACGAGCAGTACTTC. It codes for CASSREVASGYEQYF. Supplemented by reference TRBV5-5 and TRBJ2-7, the full variable domain reads DAGVTQSPTHLIKTRGQQVTLRCSPISGHKSVSWYQQVLGQGPQFIFQYYEKEERGRGNFPDRFSARQFPNYSSELNVNALLLGDSALYLCASSREVASGYEQYFGPGTRLTVT.

The chain uses TRBV2 and TRBJ1-5; maybe TRBD1 (5 bases). Germline assignment: CDR1 SNHLY and CDR2 FYNNEI. This CDR3 region has 12 residues. Deletions cut 3 bases from V and 9 bases from J, with 9 bases between. The CDR3 DNA reads TGTGCCAGCAGTGACAGGGAAAGGCCCCAGCATTTT. This encodes CASSDRERPQHF.

This clone was recorded once. V and J are TRBV25-1 and TRBJ2-1, with a possible D match to TRBD2 (5 bases). V lost 4 bases, J lost 6 bases, and 16 bases lay in between. The CDR3 extends over 15 amino acids. CDR1 is MGHDK and CDR2 is SYGVNS in the germline V gene. CDR3 sequence reads: CASSGRGPYTNEQFF. The CDR3, as DNA: TGTGCCAGCAGTGGGAGAGGGCCCTATACCAATGAGCAGTTCTTC.